Shown below are 24 T cell receptor beta chains from a single sample sequenced in a study of beta chain features in type 1 diabetes. The authors reverse transcribed all of the isolated RNA, so sequencing captured expressed TCRB transcripts. Libraries were prepared by immunoSEQ multiplex PCR; TCRdb keeps only in-frame clonotypes and omits some of them. Among roughly 140,000 clones listed, around 10% were seen once. Sequenced: central memory CD4+ T cells from blood. The receptors were gathered from a man aged 18 to 35 in good health.

At least ten counts were recorded for this clone. The chain links TRBV7-9 to TRBJ2-5; 7 bases match TRBD1. Germline assignment: CDR1 SEHNR and CDR2 FQNEAQ (reference sequence). Trimming at V came to 6 bases and at J to 7 bases, leaving 11 bases not matched to a gene. The CDR3 is 14 residues long. CDR3 sequence: CASRLTGPGLTQYF. CDR3 nucleotides: TGTGCCAGCAGGCTGACAGGGCCCGGCCTGACCCAGTACTTC. The full variable domain, its missing parts supplied by reference TRBV7-9 and TRBJ2-5, is DTGVSQNPRHKITKRGQNVTFRCDPISEHNRLYWYRQTLGQGPEFLTYFQNEAQLEKSRLLSDRFSAERPKGSFSTLEIQRTEQGDSAMYLCASRLTGPGLTQYFGPGTRLLVL.

This clone has only a few counts. The rearrangement joins TRBV28 to TRBJ1-5, with no clear D. Germline V lookup: CDR1 MDHEN, CDR2 SYDVKM. This CDR3 region has 15 residues. Trimming pared 0 bases from V and 2 bases from J, leaving 8 bases between. This chain's CDR3 is CASSLWGVRNQPQHF. CDR3 DNA: TGTGCCAGCAGTTTATGGGGTGTACGCAATCAGCCCCAGCATTTT.

The J gene is TRBJ1-6, the V gene TRBV4-2; 8 nucleotides align to TRBD1. CDR1 LGHNA and CDR2 YNFKEQ come from the germline V gene. The J segment lost 8 bases and the V segment lost 5 bases, leaving 8 bases of the junction unmatched. The CDR3 extends over 15 amino acids. In nucleotides, the CDR3 is TGTGCCAGCAGCGGCAACCGGGACAGGCATTCACCCCTCCACTTT. Encoded protein: CASSGNRDRHSPLHF.

The chain uses TRBV7-2 and TRBJ1-2; D gene ambiguous. From germline, CDR1 is SGHTA and CDR2 FQGNSA. Trimming pared 2 bases from V and 3 bases from J, leaving 16 bases between. CDR3 length: 16 residues. CDR3 nucleotides: TGTGCCAGCAGCTTAAAGGGCACCCCTCCCGACTATGGCTACACCTTC. Its translation: CASSLKGTPPDYGYTF. Complete variable domain (other parts from reference TRBV7-2 and TRBJ1-2): GAGVSQSPSNKVTEKGKDVELRCDPISGHTALYWYRQSLGQGLEFLIYFQGNSAPDKSGLPSDRFSAERTGGSVSTLTIQRTQQEDSAVYLCASSLKGTPPDYGYTFGSGTRLTVV.

This clone was found a few times. The genes are TRBV19 and TRBJ1-2, with D tentatively TRBD1 (5 bases). CDR3 length: 14 residues. Trimming pared 7 bases from V and 3 bases from J, leaving 15 bases between. CDR1 and CDR2 (germline): LNHDA, SQIVND (reference sequence). CDR3 in amino acids: CASTQGRGDYGYTF. Written as DNA, the CDR3 is TGTGCCAGTACCCAGGGAAGGGGTGACTATGGCTACACCTTC.

The chain is built from TRBV7-8 and TRBJ1-2; the D gene is possibly TRBD1 (5 bases). Deletions cut 4 bases from V and 4 bases from J, with 10 bases between. CDR3 size: 13 residues. Germline loops: CDR1 SGHVS, CDR2 FQNEAQ. This CDR3 is CASSSGPGYGYTF. CDR3 DNA: TGTGCCAGCAGCTCGGGGCCCGGCTATGGCTACACCTTC.

This clone came up a few times. With only one base between it and a far larger clone, this is likely a read error. The gene calls are TRBV29-1 and TRBJ2-5; D is perhaps TRBD2 (6 bases). V lost 7 bases and J 5 bases, leaving 17 bases between the germline ends. Per germline, CDR1 SQVTM and CDR2 ANQGSEA. The length of the CDR3 is 13 residues. CDR3 protein: CSATGGNNETQYF. The CDR3 DNA reads TGCAGCGCCACAGGCGGGAATAACGAGACCCAGTACTTC.

Only a few counts were recorded for this clone. J is TRBJ2-5 and V is TRBV5-1; TRBD1 might be the D (6 bases). Germline CDR1 and CDR2: SGHRS and YFSETQ. The CDR3 is 15 residues long. The germline V and J ends were trimmed by 0 bases and 10 bases, with 19 bases remaining between them. The CDR3 here is CASSLEPGASIGQYF. The CDR3 DNA is TGCGCCAGCAGCTTGGAGCCAGGGGCCTCAATAGGCCAGTACTTC.

The chain joins TRBV6-1 to TRBJ1-5; 7 positions match TRBD1. From germline, CDR1 is MNHNS and CDR2 SASEGT. The CDR3 is made up of 15 amino acids. After removal of 6 bases from V and 0 bases from J, the junction contained 5 bases not matched to a gene. In DNA, the CDR3 is TGTGCCAGCAGAACCGGGACAGCTAGCAATCAGCCCCAGCATTTT. Translated, it gives CASRTGTASNQPQHF.

This clone was counted between two and nine times. This chain uses TRBV25-1 with TRBJ2-2; 7 bases line up with TRBD2. J gave up 4 bases and V 6 bases, and 11 bases lay outside the gene matches. Per germline, CDR1 MGHDK and CDR2 SYGVNS. CDR3 length: 16 amino acids. The CDR3 DNA follows: TGTGCCAGCAGCCCGGGGGGACGTCGGGGCACCGGGGAGCTGTTTTTT. This gives the protein CASSPGGRRGTGELFF.

This clone has only a few counts. The chain has TRBV4-3 and TRBJ1-1; 8 bases map to TRBD1. This CDR3 is 15 amino acids long. Trimming took 4 bases from V and 0 from J; bases not matched to a gene: 4. CDR1 is LGHNA, CDR2 YSLEER, per germline. The CDR3 reads CASSPGTGMNTEAFF. DNA for the CDR3: TGCGCCAGCAGCCCAGGGACAGGCATGAACACTGAAGCTTTCTTT.

J is TRBJ2-3 and V is TRBV28, with 11 bases aligning to TRBD2. The CDR3 sequence is 15 residues long. The J segment lost 3 bases and the V segment lost 8 bases, leaving 7 bases of the junction unmatched. Germline V gene sequence: CDR1 MDHEN, CDR2 SYDVKM. CDR3 sequence (DNA): TGTGCCAGCGAGCTAGCGGGGGGTAGGACAGATACGCAGTATTTT. It specifies CASELAGGRTDTQYF.

This clone was picked up a small number of times. CDR3 amino acids: CASSYKGVRVYSPLHF. CDR3 DNA sequence: TGTGCCAGCAGTTACAAAGGAGTCAGGGTTTATTCACCCCTCCACTTT. The chain is built from TRBV21-1 and TRBJ1-6; the D call TRBD1 from the table was never checked on the DNA. TRBV21-1 is termed a pseudogene. This CDR3 spans 16 amino acids.

The V call is TRBV18, the J call TRBJ2-3; 8 nucleotides align to TRBD1. CDR1 and CDR2 from the germline V gene are KGHSH and LQKENI. The J segment lost 4 bases and the V segment lost 4 bases, leaving 13 bases of the junction unmatched. This CDR3 is 17 amino acids long. The CDR3, as DNA: TGTGCCAGCTCACTGCAAATGGACAGGGTGGTGGCAGATACGCAGTATTTT. Its translation is CASSLQMDRVVADTQYF.

Remarks on this clone: The junction and the germline gene differ at one end; a read error may be behind it. The chain joins TRBV5-1 to TRBJ2-7; a possible D gene is TRBD2 (5 bases). Germline CDR1 SGHRS, CDR2 YFSETQ. This CDR3 comprises 12 residues. CDR3 amino acids: CASRLDFYEQYF. CDR3 sequence (DNA): TGCGCCAGCAGGTTGGACTTCTACGAGCAGTACTTC.

The V gene is TRBV18, the J gene TRBJ2-7; a possible D gene is TRBD1 (6 bases). The CDR3 has 15 residues. V lost 2 bases to trimming and J lost 3 bases, with 14 bases between them. Looked up from germline, CDR1 is KGHSH and CDR2 is LQKENI. This CDR3 is CASSPGPTGIYEQYF. The DNA of the CDR3 is TGTGCCAGCTCACCAGGACCAACAGGGATCTACGAGCAGTACTTC.

This clone was seen more than once but under ten times. Additional DNA sequences in this sample encode the identical CDR3. V is TRBV9 and J is TRBJ2-2; TRBD2 aligns across 14 bases. This CDR3 comprises 18 residues. The trim removed 4 bases at V and 3 bases at J, leaving 8 bases unmatched. From germline, CDR1 is SGDLS and CDR2 YYNGEE. CDR3 protein: CASSLGTSGRGDTGELFF. The CDR3 nucleotides read TGTGCCAGCAGCCTCGGGACTAGCGGGAGAGGGGACACCGGGGAGCTGTTTTTT.

This clone was observed many times. J is TRBJ2-1 and V is TRBV5-1, with 8 bases matching TRBD1. V was clipped by 0 bases and J by 2 bases; unmatched bases: 1. CDR3 length equals 15 residues. Germline loops: CDR1 SGHRS, CDR2 YFSETQ. The CDR3 bases are TGCGCCAGCAGCTTGGCGGGACAGGCCTACAATGAGCAGTTCTTC. Its translation: CASSLAGQAYNEQFF.

This clone was counted at least ten times. This rearrangement joins TRBV7-9 to TRBJ1-1; D gene unclear. Trimming took 5 bases from V and 6 from J, leaving 13 bases between them. CDR1 is SEHNR, CDR2 FQNEAQ, per germline (reference sequence). The CDR3 is 13 amino acids. The CDR3 loop reads CASSLFRASEAFF. CDR3 DNA sequence: TGTGCCAGCAGCCTTTTTAGGGCCTCTGAAGCTTTCTTT.

The chain recombines TRBV7-2 with TRBJ2-5; TRBD2 matches at 11 bases. V was pared by 5 bases and J by 2 bases, with 10 bases of the junction left unmatched. The CDR3 consists of 17 residues. CDR1 is SGHTA, CDR2 FQGNSA, per germline. This CDR3 reads CASSIIAGGPGQETQYF. DNA of the CDR3: TGTGCCAGCAGCATCATAGCGGGAGGGCCAGGTCAAGAGACCCAGTACTTC.

The chain recombines TRBV10-3 with TRBJ2-3, with D tentatively TRBD2 (5 bases). The CDR3 has 16 residues. V was shortened by 4 bases and J by 1 base, with 15 bases between the two germline ends. Germline-derived CDR1 and CDR2 are ENHRY and SYGVKD. In nucleotides, the CDR3 is TGTGCCATCAGTGGAATGGGAGCACACGGCACAGATACGCAGTATTTT. Its translation: CAISGMGAHGTDTQYF.

This clone was seen a handful of times. The chain employs TRBV2 and TRBJ2-5, with 9 bases identical to TRBD2. The germline gives CDR1 SNHLY, CDR2 FYNNEI. The CDR3 contains 15 residues. V shed 5 bases, J shed 4 bases, and the junction held 8 bases outside the gene matches. CDR3 DNA sequence: TGTGCCAGCAGTCCCCTAGGTAGCGGGGGAGAGACCCAGTACTTC. The encoded protein is CASSPLGSGGETQYF.

This clone was found many times. This specimen includes other DNA sequences encoding the same CDR3. The chain has TRBV27 and TRBJ1-2; D call uncertain. There are 13 residues in the CDR3. V dropped 3 bases and J dropped 7 bases, with 12 bases sitting between them. Germline-derived CDR1 and CDR2 are MNHEY and SMNVEV (reference sequence). CDR3 sequence reads: CASSLMYWGGYTF. CDR3 bases: TGTGCCAGCAGTTTGATGTATTGGGGTGGCTACACCTTC.

This sequence joins TRBV4-2 and TRBJ2-5; D is unclear. Between the trimmed V and J ends, which lost 0 bases and 1 base, there was a span of 9 bases. The CDR3 totals 15 residues. In germline, CDR1 is LGHNA, CDR2 YNFKEQ. This CDR3 reads CASSQESSAQETQYF. In DNA form, the CDR3 reads TGTGCCAGCAGCCAAGAATCCTCGGCCCAAGAGACCCAGTACTTC.